This TCR beta chain was sequenced during a study of read filtering for tumor transcriptome and immune sequencing. From approximately 400 ng of RNA, a library with molecular barcoded alpha/delta and beta/gamma adaptors was made. TCRdb re-analysed the reads in MiXCR, keeping a single row per CDR3 protein. The table records 75,000 to 90,000 distinct CDR3 sequences, around 12% of them present only once. This clonotype was found many times. The sequence was obtained from a donor over 35 with multiple myeloma. Sequencing was done on a sample of a population of CD138-negative cells sorted from bone marrow.

The CDR3 DNA sequence: TGCGCCAGCAGTGCGACTAGCGTGATGGGAGCCGGGGAGCTGTTTTTT. Translating gives CASSATSVMGAGELFF. The chain links TRBV10-1 to TRBJ2-2; 8 bases line up with TRBD2. Germline V gene sequence: CDR1 WNHNN, CDR2 SYGVQD (reference sequence). This CDR3 is 16 amino acids long. V lost 4 bases and J lost 6; bases outside the gene matches: 10.